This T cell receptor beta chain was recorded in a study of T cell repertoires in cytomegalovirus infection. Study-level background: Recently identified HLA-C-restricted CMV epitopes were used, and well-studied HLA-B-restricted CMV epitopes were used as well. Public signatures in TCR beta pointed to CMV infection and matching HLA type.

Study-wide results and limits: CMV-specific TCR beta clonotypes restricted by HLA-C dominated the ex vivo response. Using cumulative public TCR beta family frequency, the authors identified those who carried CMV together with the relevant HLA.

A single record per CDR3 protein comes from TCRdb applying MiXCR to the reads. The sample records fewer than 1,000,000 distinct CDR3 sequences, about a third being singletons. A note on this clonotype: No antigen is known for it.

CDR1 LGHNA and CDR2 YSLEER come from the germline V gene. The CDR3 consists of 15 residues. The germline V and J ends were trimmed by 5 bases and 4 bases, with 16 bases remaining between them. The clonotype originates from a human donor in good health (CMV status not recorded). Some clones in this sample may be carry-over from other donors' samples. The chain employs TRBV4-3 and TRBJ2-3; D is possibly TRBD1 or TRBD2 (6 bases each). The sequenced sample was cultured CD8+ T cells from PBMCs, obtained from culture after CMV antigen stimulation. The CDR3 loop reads CASSGGGSAADTQYF. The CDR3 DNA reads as TGCGCCAGCAGCGGAGGGGGATCGGCGGCAGATACGCAGTATTTT.